The 14 T cell receptor beta chains given below trace back to one sample, sequenced in a study of T cell responses to AZD1222 COVID-19 vaccine. Using immunoSEQ multiplex PCR, the repertoire was profiled, and TCRdb retains in-frame clones only, with some absent. The data contain 110,000 or so clones, roughly 90% of them singletons. The sample here was peripheral blood, taken on day 0 of AZD1222 vaccination. The receptor source for this set is an adult in good health.

The genes are TRBV19 and TRBJ1-5, with no clear D. V was pared by 4 bases and J by 5 bases, with 9 bases between. The CDR3 has 13 residues. CDR1 and CDR2 (germline): LNHDA, SQIVND (reference sequence). CDR3 sequence reads: CASSTYRDQPQHF. The CDR3 coding sequence is TGTGCCAGTAGTACGTACAGAGATCAGCCCCAGCATTTT.

The rearrangement uses TRBV27 and TRBJ1-1, with unresolved D. Germline V CDR1 and CDR2: MNHEY, SMNVEV (reference sequence). This CDR3 has 13 amino acids. Deletions cut 4 bases from V and 7 bases from J, with 13 bases between. CDR3 residues: CASSSAGSFEAFF. CDR3 DNA: TGTGCCAGCAGTTCTGCCGGGTCCTTTGAAGCTTTCTTT.

The chain joins TRBV19 to TRBJ1-2; 8 bases line up with TRBD1. This CDR3 is built from 14 residues. Per the germline V gene, CDR1 is LNHDA and CDR2 is SQIVND (reference sequence). The trim removed 4 bases at V and 1 base at J, leaving 2 bases unmatched. The CDR3 loop is CASSRTGINYGYTF. Written as DNA, the CDR3 is TGTGCCAGTAGTAGGACAGGGATTAACTATGGCTACACCTTC.

The chain links TRBV12-3 or TRBV12-4 to TRBJ2-3; no definite D call. The V gene lost 7 bases and the J gene lost 9 bases, with 14 bases spanning the gap. The CDR3 is 12 residues long. The CDR3 loop reads CASTATLRTQYF. In DNA form, the CDR3 reads TGTGCCAGCACTGCAACCCTCAGGACGCAGTATTTT.

The rearrangement joins TRBV29-1 to TRBJ2-7, with D possibly TRBD2 on 6 matching bases. Trimming removed 1 base at V and 2 bases at J, with 15 bases between. Germline CDR1 reads SQVTM; CDR2 reads ANQGSEA. This CDR3 has 15 residues. CDR3 DNA: TGCAGCGTTGAAGGTGGGGAGGCGAGCACCTACGAGCAGTACTTC. Protein sequence: CSVEGGEASTYEQYF.

The gene calls are TRBV25-1 and TRBJ2-2; 7 positions match TRBD1. The CDR3 sequence is 16 residues long. V shed 3 bases and J 2 bases; nucleotides not matched to a gene: 6. Per the germline V gene, CDR1 is MGHDK and CDR2 is SYGVNS. The CDR3 protein is CASSDSGTANTGELFF. The CDR3 nucleotides are TGTGCCAGCAGTGACTCCGGGACAGCAAACACCGGGGAGCTGTTTTTT.

This clone was counted a single time. This chain links TRBV7-8 with TRBJ2-7, with unresolved D. Germline CDR1 is SGHVS and CDR2 is FQNEAQ. The CDR3 runs 13 residues. V lost 0 bases, J lost 3 bases, and 6 bases lay in between. CDR3 coding DNA: TGTGCCAGCAGCTTAGCGGAGAACTACGAGCAGTACTTC. Its translation: CASSLAENYEQYF.

The chain employs TRBV27 and TRBJ2-1; 9 positions agree with TRBD1. The germline V gene has CDR1 MNHEY and CDR2 SMNVEV (reference sequence). There are 15 residues in the CDR3. The J segment lost 4 bases and the V segment lost 6 bases, leaving 7 bases of the junction unmatched. The CDR3 loop reads CASRPRQGGYNEQFF. The CDR3 bases are TGTGCCAGCAGACCGAGACAGGGGGGGTACAATGAGCAGTTCTTC.

V gene TRBV5-7 combines with J gene TRBJ2-2; 8 bases line up with TRBD2. TRBV5-7 is given ORF status, its function remaining uncertain. This CDR3 region has 16 residues. V gave up 1 base and J gave up 3 bases; unmatched junction bases: 5. Here the CDR3 reads CASSLSAGVDTGELFF. As DNA, the CDR3 is TGTGCCAGCAGCTTGTCAGCGGGAGTCGACACCGGGGAGCTGTTTTTT.

This chain joins TRBV2 and TRBJ2-5; no clear D. The germline gives CDR1 SNHLY, CDR2 FYNNEI. V was clipped by 6 bases and J by 0 bases, with 2 bases between them. CDR3 size: 11 residues. The CDR3 DNA is TGTGCCAGCAGATACCAAGAGACCCAGTACTTC. It yields the protein CASRYQETQYF.

This chain joins TRBV19 and TRBJ2-3; 12 bases fit TRBD2. The CDR3 is 18 amino acids. CDR1 is LNHDA and CDR2 is SQIVND in the germline V gene (reference sequence). V lost 6 bases to trimming and J lost 1 base; unmatched junction nucleotides: 11. The CDR3 nucleotides are TGTGCCAGTAGACGACTAGCGGGGGCTGCTTTCGGCACAGATACGCAGTATTTT. Translation: CASRRLAGAAFGTDTQYF.

The chain has TRBV5-6 and TRBJ1-3; D is unclear. The germline V gene has CDR1 SGHDT and CDR2 YYEEEE. Trimming cost V 1 base and J 1 base, with 9 bases left between them. The CDR3 covers 15 residues. The CDR3 DNA sequence: TGTGCCAGCAGCTTGCCTGGCCCTTCTGGAAACACCATATATTTT. Protein product: CASSLPGPSGNTIYF.

This clone has only one observation. The chain recombines TRBV10-3 with TRBJ1-2; the match to TRBD1 covers 10 bases. The CDR3 contains 16 residues. From germline, CDR1 is ENHRY and CDR2 SYGVKD. J gave up 6 bases and V 6 bases, and 13 bases lay outside the gene matches. The CDR3 DNA follows: TGTGCCATCAGCACGACAGGGGGCCAGGCGGTACATGGCTACACCTTC. It translates to CAISTTGGQAVHGYTF.

The rearrangement joins TRBV6-5 to TRBJ1-1; D remains ambiguous. Looked up from germline, CDR1 is MNHEY and CDR2 is SVGAGI. The CDR3 is 14 residues long. With 4 bases removed from V and 3 bases from J, the gap between germline ends came to 12 bases. The CDR3 here is CASSFKLRDTEAFF. As DNA, the CDR3 is TGTGCCAGCAGTTTCAAGCTCCGGGACACTGAAGCTTTCTTT.